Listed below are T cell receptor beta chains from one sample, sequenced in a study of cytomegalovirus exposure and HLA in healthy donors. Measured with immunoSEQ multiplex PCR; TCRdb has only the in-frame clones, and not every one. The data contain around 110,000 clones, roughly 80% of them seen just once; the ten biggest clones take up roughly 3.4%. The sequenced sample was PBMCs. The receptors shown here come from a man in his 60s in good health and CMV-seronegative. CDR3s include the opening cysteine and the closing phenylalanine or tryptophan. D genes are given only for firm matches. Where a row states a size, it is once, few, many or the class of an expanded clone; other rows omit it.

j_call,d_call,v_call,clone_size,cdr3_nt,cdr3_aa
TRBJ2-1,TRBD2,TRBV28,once,TGTGCCAGCAGTTCGATGGGGGGGGGATGGTCCTACAATGAGCAGTTCTTC,CASSSMGGGWSYNEQFF
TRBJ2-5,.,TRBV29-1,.,TGCAGCGTTACCCAGGGTTCGTACCAAGAGACCCAGTACTTC,CSVTQGSYQETQYF
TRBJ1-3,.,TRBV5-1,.,TGCGCCAGCAGCATATCGGGCTCTGGAAACACCATATATTTT,CASSISGSGNTIYF
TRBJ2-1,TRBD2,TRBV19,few,TGTGCCAGTAGTATTTCTCTAGCGGGGGGCAATGAGCAGTTCTTC,CASSISLAGGNEQFF
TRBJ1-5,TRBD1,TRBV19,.,TGTGCCAGTACCCAGGGGGACCGCAATCAGCCCCAGCATTTT,CASTQGDRNQPQHF
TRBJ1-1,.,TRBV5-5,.,TGTGCCAGCAGCTTGGGGCTCGGGTACACTGAAGCTTTCTTT,CASSLGLGYTEAFF
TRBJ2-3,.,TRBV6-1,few,TGTGCCAGCTCGGACAGCCTGAGCACAGATACGCAGTATTTT,CASSDSLSTDTQYF
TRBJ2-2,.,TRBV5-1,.,TGCGCCAGCACTTCAACAGGGAACACCGGGGAGCTGTTTTTT,CASTSTGNTGELFF
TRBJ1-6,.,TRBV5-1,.,TGCGCCAGCAGCTTGGGCAGCTCCTATAATTCACCCCTCCACTTT,CASSLGSSYNSPLHF
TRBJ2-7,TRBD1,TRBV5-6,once,TGTGCCAGCAGCTTGGACAGGGGCTACGAGCAGTACTTC,CASSLDRGYEQYF
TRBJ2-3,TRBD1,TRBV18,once,TGTGCCAGCTCCGCGGACAGGGGGAGCACAGATACGCAGTATTTT,CASSADRGSTDTQYF
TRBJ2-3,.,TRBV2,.,TGTGCCAGCAGTGCTCTGCGGTCCACAGATACGCAGTATTTT,CASSALRSTDTQYF
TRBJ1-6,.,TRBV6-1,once,TGTGCCAGCAGTGTAGGGAGCTCCTATAATTCACCCCTCCACTTT,CASSVGSSYNSPLHF
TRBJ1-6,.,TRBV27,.,TGTGCCAGCAGTTATCTCAGGGAAACCTATAATTCACCCCTCCACTTT,CASSYLRETYNSPLHF
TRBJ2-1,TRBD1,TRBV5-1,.,TGCGCCAGCAGCTTGTGGCAGGGGGCGAGTAATGAGCAGTTCTTC,CASSLWQGASNEQFF
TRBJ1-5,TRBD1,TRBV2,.,TGTGCCAGCAGTGATCGGACAGGGGCAATCAATCAGCCCCAGCATTTT,CASSDRTGAINQPQHF
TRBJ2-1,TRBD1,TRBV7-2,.,TGTGCCAGCAGCTTCTTTACAGGGGGCTCCTACAATGAGCAGTTCTTC,CASSFFTGGSYNEQFF
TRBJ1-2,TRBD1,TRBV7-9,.,TGTGCCAGCAGCTTAGCGCCAGGGGGCAATGGCTACACCTTC,CASSLAPGGNGYTF
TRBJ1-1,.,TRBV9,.,TGTGCCAGCGGGGCACCTGAAGCTTTCTTT,CASGAPEAFF
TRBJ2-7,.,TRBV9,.,TGTGCCAGCAGCGTTGCCGGGACTTCACACGAGCAGTACTTC,CASSVAGTSHEQYF
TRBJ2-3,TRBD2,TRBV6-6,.,TGTGCCACTACCGGAGCGGGGAAATCACAGACTACGCAGTATTTT,CATTGAGKSQTTQYF
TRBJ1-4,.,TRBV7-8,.,TGTGCCAGCAGCTTAGTGGGCACCAGAGCAACTAATGAAAAACTGTTTTTT,CASSLVGTRATNEKLFF
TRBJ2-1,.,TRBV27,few,TGTGCCAGCAGCCCCCGACGGAGCAATGAGCAGTTCTTC,CASSPRRSNEQFF